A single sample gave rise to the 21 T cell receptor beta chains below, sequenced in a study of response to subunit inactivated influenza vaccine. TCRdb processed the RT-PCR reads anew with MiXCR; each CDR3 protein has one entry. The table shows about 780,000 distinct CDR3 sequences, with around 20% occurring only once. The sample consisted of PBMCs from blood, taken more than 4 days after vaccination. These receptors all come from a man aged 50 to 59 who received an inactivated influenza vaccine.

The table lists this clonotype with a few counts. The CDR3 spells CASSLAAGRNTIYF. The CDR3 region has the DNA TGTGCCAGCAGCTTAGCGGCCGGAAGAAACACCATATATTTT. V and J are TRBV7-2 and TRBJ1-3; D not resolved. The V end was cut by 0 bases, the J end by 5 bases, with 8 bases between. CDR1 is SGHTA and CDR2 is FQGNSA in the germline V gene. This CDR3 spans 14 amino acids. Full variable domain (outside the CDR3, taken from reference TRBV7-2 and TRBJ1-3): GAGVSQSPSNKVTEKGKDVELRCDPISGHTALYWYRQSLGQGLEFLIYFQGNSAPDKSGLPSDRFSAERTGGSVSTLTIQRTQQEDSAVYLCASSLAAGRNTIYFGEGSWLTVV.

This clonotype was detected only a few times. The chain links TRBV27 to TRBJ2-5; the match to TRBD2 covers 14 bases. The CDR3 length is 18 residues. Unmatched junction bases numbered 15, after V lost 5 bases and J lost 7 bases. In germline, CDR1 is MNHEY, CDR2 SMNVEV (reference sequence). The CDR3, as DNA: TGTGCCAGCAGTCCCGGACTAGCGGGGGGCCACCGTATTGGGACCCAGTACTTC. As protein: CASSPGLAGGHRIGTQYF.

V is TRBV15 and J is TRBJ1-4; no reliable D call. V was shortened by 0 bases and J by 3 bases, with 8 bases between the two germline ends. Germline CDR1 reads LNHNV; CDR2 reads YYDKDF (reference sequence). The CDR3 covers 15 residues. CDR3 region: CATSRDDLANEKLFF. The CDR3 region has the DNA TGTGCCACCAGCAGAGATGACCTAGCTAATGAAAAACTGTTTTTT.

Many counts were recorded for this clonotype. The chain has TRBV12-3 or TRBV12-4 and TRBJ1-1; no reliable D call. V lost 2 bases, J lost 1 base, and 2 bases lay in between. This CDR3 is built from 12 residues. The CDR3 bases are TGTGCCAGCAGTTTAAAGAACACTGAAGCTTTCTTT. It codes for CASSLKNTEAFF.

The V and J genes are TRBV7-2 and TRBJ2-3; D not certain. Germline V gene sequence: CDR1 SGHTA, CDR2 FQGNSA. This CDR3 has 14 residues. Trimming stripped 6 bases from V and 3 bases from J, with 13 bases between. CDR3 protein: CASSPRVLTDTQYF. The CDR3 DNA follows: TGTGCCAGCAGTCCTAGGGTACTTACAGATACGCAGTATTTT.

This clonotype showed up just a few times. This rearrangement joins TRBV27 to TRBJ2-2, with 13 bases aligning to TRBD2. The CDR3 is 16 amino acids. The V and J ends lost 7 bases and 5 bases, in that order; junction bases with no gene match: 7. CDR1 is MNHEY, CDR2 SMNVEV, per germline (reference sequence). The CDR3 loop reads CASKYRLAGGTGELFF. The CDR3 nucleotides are TGTGCCAGCAAATACCGACTAGCGGGAGGTACCGGGGAGCTGTTTTTT.

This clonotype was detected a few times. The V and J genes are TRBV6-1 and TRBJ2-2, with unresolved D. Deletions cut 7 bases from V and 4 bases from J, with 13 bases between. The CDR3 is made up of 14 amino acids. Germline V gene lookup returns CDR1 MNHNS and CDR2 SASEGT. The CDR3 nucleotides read TGTGCCAGCAAGTCCCAGGCTCGCACCGGGGAGCTGTTTTTT. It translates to CASKSQARTGELFF.

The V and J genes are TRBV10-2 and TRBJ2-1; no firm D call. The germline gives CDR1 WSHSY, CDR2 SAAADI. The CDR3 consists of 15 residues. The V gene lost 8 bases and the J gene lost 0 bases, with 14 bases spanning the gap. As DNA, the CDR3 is TGCGCCAGCGAACCGGGCGGATTCTCCTACAATGAGCAGTTCTTC. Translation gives CASEPGGFSYNEQFF.

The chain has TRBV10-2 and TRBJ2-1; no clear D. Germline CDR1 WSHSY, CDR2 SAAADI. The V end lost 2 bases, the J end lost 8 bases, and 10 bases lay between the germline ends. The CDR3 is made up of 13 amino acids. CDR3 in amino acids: CASSEKGMDEQFF. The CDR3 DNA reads TGCGCCAGCAGTGAGAAGGGAATGGATGAGCAGTTCTTC.

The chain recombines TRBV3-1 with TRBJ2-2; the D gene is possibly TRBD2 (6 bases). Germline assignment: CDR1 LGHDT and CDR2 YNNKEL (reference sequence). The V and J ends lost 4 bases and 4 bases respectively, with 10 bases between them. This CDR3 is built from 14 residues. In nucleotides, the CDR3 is TGTGCCAGCAGCCGGAGGGGCGGCACCGGGGAGCTGTTTTTT. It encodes CASSRRGGTGELFF.

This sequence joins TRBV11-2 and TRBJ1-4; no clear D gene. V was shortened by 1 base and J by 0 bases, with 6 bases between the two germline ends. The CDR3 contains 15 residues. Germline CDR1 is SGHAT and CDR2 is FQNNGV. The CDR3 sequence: CASSLGRSTNEKLFF. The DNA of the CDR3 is TGTGCCAGCAGCTTAGGTCGCTCAACTAATGAAAAACTGTTTTTT.

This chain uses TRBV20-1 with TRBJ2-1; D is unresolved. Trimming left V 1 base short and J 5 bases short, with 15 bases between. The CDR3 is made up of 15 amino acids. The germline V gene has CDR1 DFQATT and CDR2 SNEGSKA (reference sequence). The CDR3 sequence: CSARVHSWYHNEQFF. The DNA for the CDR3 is TGCAGTGCTAGAGTCCACTCGTGGTATCACAATGAGCAGTTCTTC.

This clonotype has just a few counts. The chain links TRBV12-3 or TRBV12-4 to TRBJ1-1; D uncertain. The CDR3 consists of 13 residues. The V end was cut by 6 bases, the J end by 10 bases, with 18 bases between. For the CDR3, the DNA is TGTGCCAGCAGCCCCGGTCTTTCCTCGCGAGCTTTCTTT. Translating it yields CASSPGLSSRAFF.

The CDR3 bases are TGTGCCAGCAGCGAATTCTACAGGGGGAGGACTGAAGCTTTCTTT. Translating gives CASSEFYRGRTEAFF. The chain has TRBV9 and TRBJ1-1; 8 positions match TRBD1. The V segment lost 3 bases and the J segment 5 bases; nucleotides outside the gene matches: 9. The CDR3 spans 15 residues. Germline CDR1 and CDR2: SGDLS and YYNGEE.

In DNA form, the CDR3 reads TGTGCCAGCCGCGTTTCTCGACTAGCGGTCACAGATACGCAGTATTTT. It codes for CASRVSRLAVTDTQYF. The rearrangement uses TRBV7-9 and TRBJ2-3; 9 positions match TRBD2. The CDR3 is 16 amino acids. CDR1 is SEHNR, CDR2 FQNEAQ, per germline (reference sequence). J was trimmed by 2 bases and V by 8 bases; bases with no gene match: 11. The full variable domain, completed using reference TRBV7-9 and TRBJ2-3, is DTGVSQNPRHKITKRGQNVTFRCDPISEHNRLYWYRQTLGQGPEFLTYFQNEAQLEKSRLLSDRFSAERPKGSFSTLEIQRTEQGDSAMYLCASRVSRLAVTDTQYFGPGTRLTVL.

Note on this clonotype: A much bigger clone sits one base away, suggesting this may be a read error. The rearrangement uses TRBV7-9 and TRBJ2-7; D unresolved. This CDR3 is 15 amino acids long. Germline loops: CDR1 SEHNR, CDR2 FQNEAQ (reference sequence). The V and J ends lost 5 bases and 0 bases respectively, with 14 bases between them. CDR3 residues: CASSPLMQASYEQYF. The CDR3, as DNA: TGTGCCAGCAGCCCATTGATGCAGGCCTCCTACGAGCAGTACTTC.

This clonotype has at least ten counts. The DNA of the CDR3 is TGCAGTGCTTCGACTAGCGGGATAGCAGATACGCAGTATTTT. Its protein is CSASTSGIADTQYF. This chain connects TRBV20-1 to TRBJ2-3, with 11 bases lining up with TRBD2. Losses at the gene ends were 5 bases for V and 4 bases for J; bases not matched to a gene: 5. The CDR3 contains 14 residues. Germline V gives CDR1 DFQATT, CDR2 SNEGSKA (reference sequence).

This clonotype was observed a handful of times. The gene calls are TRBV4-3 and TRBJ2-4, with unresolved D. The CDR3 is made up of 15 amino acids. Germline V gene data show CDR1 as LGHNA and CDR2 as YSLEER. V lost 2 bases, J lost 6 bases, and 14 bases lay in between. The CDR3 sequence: CASSQQIGMGNIQYF. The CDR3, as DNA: TGCGCCAGCAGCCAACAGATCGGAATGGGAAACATTCAGTACTTC.

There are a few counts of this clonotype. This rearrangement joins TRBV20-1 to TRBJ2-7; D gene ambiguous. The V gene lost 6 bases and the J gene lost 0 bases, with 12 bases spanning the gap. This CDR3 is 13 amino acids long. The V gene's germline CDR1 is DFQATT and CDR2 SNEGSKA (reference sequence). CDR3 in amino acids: CSAPHLGSYEQYF. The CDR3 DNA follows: TGCAGTGCCCCACACCTGGGCTCCTACGAGCAGTACTTC.

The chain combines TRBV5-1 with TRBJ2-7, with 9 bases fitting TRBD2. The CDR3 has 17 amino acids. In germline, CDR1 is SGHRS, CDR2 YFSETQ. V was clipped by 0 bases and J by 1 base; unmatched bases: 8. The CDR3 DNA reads TGCGCCAGCAGCTTGGTGGGTAGCGGGAGAGGATCCTACGAGCAGTACTTC. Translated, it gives CASSLVGSGRGSYEQYF.

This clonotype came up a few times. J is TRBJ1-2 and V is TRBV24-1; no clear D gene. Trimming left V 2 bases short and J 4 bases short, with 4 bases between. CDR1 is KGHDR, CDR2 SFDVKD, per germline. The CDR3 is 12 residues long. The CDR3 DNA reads TGTGCCACCAGTGATTCCATCTATGGCTACACCTTC. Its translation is CATSDSIYGYTF.